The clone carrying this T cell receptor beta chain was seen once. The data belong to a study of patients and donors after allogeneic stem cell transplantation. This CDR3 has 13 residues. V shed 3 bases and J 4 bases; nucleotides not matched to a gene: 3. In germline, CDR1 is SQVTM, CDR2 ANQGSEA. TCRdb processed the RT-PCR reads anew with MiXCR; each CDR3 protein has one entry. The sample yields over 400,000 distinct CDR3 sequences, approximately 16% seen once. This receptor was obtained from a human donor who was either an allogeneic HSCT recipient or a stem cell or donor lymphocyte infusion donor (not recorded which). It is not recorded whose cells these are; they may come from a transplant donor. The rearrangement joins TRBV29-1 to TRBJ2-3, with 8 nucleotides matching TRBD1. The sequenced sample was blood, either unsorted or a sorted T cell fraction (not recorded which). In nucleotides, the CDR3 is TGCAGCGTTGACAGGGGGCGAGCAGATACGCAGTATTTT. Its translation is CSVDRGRADTQYF.